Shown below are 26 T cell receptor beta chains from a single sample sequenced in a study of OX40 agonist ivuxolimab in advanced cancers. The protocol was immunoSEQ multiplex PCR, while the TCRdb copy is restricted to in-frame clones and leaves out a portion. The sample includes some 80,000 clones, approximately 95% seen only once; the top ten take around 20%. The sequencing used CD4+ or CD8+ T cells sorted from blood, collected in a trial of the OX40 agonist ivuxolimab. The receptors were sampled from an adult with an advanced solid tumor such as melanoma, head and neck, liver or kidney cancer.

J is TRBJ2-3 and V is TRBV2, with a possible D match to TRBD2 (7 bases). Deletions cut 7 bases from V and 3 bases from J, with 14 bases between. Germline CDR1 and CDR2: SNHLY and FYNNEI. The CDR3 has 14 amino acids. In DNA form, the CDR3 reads TGTGCCAGCATGGGGGGGCGCATTACAGATACGCAGTATTTT. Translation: CASMGGRITDTQYF.

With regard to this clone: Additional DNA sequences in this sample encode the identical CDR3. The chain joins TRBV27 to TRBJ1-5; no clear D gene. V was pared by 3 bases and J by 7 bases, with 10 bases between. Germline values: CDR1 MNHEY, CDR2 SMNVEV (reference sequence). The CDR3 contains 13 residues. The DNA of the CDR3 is TGTGCCAGCAGTTTCGGAGGGTCCCAGCCCCAGCATTTT. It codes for CASSFGGSQPQHF.

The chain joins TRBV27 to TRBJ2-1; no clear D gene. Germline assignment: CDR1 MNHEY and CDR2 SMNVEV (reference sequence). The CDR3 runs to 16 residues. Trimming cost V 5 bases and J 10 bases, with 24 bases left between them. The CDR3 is CASSLPGDAGPREQFF. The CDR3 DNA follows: TGTGCCAGCAGTCTACCTGGCGACGCTGGTCCAAGGGAGCAGTTCTTC.

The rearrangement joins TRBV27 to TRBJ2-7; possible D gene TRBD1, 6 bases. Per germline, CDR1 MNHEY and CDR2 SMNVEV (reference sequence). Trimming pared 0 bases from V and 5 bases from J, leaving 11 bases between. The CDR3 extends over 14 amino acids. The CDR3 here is CASSLSTRGHEQYF. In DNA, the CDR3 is TGTGCCAGCAGTTTATCGACCAGGGGTCACGAGCAGTACTTC.

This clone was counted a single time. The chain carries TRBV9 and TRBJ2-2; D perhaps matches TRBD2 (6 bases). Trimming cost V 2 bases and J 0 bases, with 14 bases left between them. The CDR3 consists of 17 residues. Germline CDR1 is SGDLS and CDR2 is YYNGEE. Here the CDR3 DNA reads TGTGCCAGCAGCGTGAATCGGGCGGGACCGAACACCGGGGAGCTGTTTTTT. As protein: CASSVNRAGPNTGELFF.

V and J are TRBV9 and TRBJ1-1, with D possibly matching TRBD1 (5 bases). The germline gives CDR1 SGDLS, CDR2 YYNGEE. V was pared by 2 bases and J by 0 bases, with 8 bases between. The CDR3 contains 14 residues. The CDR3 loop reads CASSVRDVNTEAFF. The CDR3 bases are TGTGCCAGCAGCGTCAGGGATGTGAACACTGAAGCTTTCTTT.

CDR3 sequence: CASSGRGQGASNYEQYF. CDR3 coding DNA: TGTGCCAGCAGCGGGCGGGGACAGGGGGCTTCGAACTACGAGCAGTACTTC. This rearrangement joins TRBV5-4 to TRBJ2-5, with TRBD1 matching 12 bases. With the DNA end fitting TRBJ2-7 better, the J assignment may be wrong. The CDR3 runs 17 residues. Per the germline V gene, CDR1 is SGHNT and CDR2 is YYREEE (reference sequence).

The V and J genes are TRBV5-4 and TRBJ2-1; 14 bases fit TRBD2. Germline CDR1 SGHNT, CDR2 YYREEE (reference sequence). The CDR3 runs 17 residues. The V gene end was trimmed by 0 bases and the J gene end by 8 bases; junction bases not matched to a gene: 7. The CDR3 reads CASSLETTSGRADEQFF. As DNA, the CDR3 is TGTGCCAGCAGCTTGGAAACGACTAGCGGGAGGGCCGATGAGCAGTTCTTC.

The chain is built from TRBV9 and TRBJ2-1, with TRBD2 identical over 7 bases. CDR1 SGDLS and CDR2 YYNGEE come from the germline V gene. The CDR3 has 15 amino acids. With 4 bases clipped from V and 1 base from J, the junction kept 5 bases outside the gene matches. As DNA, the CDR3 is TGTGCCAGCAGCCCCATCGGGGGGTCCTACAATGAGCAGTTCTTC. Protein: CASSPIGGSYNEQFF.

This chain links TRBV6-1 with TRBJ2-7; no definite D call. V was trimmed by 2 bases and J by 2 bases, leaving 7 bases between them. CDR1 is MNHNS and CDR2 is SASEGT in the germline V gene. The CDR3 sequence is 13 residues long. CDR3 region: CASSERGAYEQYF. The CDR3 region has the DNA TGTGCCAGCAGTGAACGTGGGGCCTACGAGCAGTACTTC.

CDR3 loop: CASSGTPRYNEQFF. The CDR3 region has the DNA TGTGCCAGCAGCGGGACTCCACGCTACAATGAGCAGTTCTTC. The chain combines TRBV5-8 with TRBJ2-1; TRBD2 is a possible D gene (6 bases). This CDR3 has 14 amino acids. The V and J ends lost 4 bases and 3 bases respectively, with 11 bases between them. Germline V lookup: CDR1 SGHTS, CDR2 YDEGEE.

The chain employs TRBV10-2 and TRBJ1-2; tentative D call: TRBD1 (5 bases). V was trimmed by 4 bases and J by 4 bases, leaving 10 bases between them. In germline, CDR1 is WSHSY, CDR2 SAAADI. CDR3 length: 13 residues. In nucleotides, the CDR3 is TGCGCCAGCAGTGCTGACAGCCCCTATGGCTACACCTTC. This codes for CASSADSPYGYTF.

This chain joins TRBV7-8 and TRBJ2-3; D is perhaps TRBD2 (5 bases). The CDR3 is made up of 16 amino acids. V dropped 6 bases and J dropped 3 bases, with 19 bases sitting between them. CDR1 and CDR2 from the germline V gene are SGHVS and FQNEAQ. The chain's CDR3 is CASRSRRRRGTDTQYF. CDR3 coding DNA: TGTGCCAGCAGATCTAGACGGAGGAGAGGAACAGATACGCAGTATTTT.

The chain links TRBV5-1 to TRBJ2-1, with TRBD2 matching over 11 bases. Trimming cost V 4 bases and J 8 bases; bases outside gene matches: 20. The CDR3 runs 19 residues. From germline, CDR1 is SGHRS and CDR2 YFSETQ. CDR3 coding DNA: TGCGCCAGCAGCGCGCCCGGGACTAGCGGAAACGGAGATTACGATGAGCAGTTCTTC. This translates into CASSAPGTSGNGDYDEQFF.

This CDR3 is CASSPGRDEQFF. Here the CDR3 DNA reads TGTGCCAGCTCACCAGGGCGAGATGAGCAGTTCTTC. The chain links TRBV18 to TRBJ2-1; D remains ambiguous. V lost 2 bases, J lost 8 bases, and 7 bases lay in between. Germline loops: CDR1 KGHSH, CDR2 LQKENI. CDR3 size: 12 residues.

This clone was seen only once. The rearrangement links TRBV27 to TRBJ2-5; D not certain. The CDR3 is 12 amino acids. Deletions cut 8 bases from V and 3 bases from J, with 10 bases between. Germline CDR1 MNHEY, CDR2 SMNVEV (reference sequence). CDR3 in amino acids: CASRTGEETQYF. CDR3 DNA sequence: TGTGCCAGCCGAACGGGTGAAGAGACCCAGTACTTC.

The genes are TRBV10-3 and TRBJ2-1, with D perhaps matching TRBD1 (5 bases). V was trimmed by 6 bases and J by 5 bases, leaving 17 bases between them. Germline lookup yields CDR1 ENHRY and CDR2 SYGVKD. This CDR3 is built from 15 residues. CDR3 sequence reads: CAIREVGQGHNEQFF. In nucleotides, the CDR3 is TGTGCCATCAGGGAAGTAGGGCAGGGCCACAATGAGCAGTTCTTC.

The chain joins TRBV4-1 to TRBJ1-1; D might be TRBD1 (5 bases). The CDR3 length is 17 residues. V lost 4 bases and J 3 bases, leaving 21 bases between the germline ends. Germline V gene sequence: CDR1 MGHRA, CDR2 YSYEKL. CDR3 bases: TGCGCCAGCAGCCCAGAGGCCTCGCAGGGATATTACACTGAAGCTTTCTTT. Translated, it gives CASSPEASQGYYTEAFF.

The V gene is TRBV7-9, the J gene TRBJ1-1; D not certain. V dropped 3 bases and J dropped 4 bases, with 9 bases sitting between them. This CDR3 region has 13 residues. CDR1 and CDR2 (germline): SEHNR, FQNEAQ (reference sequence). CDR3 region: CASSFLDPTEAFF. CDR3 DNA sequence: TGTGCCAGCAGCTTCTTAGATCCCACTGAAGCTTTCTTT.

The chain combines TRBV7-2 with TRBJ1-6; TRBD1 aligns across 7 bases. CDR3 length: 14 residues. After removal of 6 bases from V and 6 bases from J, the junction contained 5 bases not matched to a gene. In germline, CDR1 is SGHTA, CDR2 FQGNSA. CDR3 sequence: CASSLTGTNSPLHF. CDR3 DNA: TGTGCCAGCAGTCTGACAGGGACTAATTCACCCCTCCACTTT.

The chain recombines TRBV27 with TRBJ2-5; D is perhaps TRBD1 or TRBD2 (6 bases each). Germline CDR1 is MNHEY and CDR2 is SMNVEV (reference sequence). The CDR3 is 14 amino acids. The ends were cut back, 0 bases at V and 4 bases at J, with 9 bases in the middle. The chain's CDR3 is CASSLSPGAETQYF. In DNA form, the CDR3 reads TGTGCCAGCAGTTTATCGCCGGGGGCAGAGACCCAGTACTTC.

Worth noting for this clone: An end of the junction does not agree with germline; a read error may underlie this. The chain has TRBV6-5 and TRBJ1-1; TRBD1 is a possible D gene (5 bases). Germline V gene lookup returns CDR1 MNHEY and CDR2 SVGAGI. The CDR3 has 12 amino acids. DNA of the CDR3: TGTGCCAGCAGCGATGGGGGGAGTGAAGGTTTCTTT. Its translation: CASSDGGSEGFF.

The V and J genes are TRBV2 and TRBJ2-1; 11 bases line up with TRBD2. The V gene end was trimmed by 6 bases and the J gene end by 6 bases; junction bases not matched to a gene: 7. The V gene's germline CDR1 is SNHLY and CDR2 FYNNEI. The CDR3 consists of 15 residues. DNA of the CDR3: TGTGCCAGCAGAGGACTAGCGGGCCTCCCCAATGAGCAGTTCTTC. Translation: CASRGLAGLPNEQFF.

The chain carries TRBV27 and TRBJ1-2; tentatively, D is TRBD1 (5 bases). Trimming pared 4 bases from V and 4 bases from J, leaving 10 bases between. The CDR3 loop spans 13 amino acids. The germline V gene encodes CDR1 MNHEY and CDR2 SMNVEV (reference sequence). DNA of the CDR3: TGTGCCAGCAGTTGGGGGGGGACCTATGGCTACACCTTC. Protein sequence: CASSWGGTYGYTF.

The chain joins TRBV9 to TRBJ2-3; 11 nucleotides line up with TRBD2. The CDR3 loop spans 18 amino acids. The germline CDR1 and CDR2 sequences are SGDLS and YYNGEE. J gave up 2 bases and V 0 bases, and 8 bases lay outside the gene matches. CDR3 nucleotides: TGTGCCAGCAGCGTAGAAGGAACTAGCGGGAGCGCCACAGATACGCAGTATTTT. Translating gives CASSVEGTSGSATDTQYF.

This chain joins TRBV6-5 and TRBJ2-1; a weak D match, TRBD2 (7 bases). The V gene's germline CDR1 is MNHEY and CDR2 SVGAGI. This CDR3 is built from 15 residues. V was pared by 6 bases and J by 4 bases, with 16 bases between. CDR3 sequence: CASSLRGGTYNEQFF. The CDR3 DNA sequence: TGTGCCAGCAGCCTAAGGGGGGGAACTTACAATGAGCAGTTCTTC.